This section outlines one T cell receptor (beta chain) sequence together with its context. RNA transcripts were the source from which TCR beta CDR3 regions were amplified. The first-round RT-PCR employed HTBI primers together with the Qiagen OneStep RT-PCR kit. A multiplex PCR was then performed as the second round. MiXCR was run by TCRdb on the multiplex PCR reads, yielding one entry per CDR3 protein. The profile shows 40,000 to 45,000 distinct CDR3 sequences, approximately 52% of them singletons. The data stem from a study of Graves' ophthalmopathy and Graves' hyperthyroidism. Sequencing was carried out using peripheral blood. The receptor was derived from an adult man with Graves' ophthalmopathy.

The CDR3, as DNA: TGTGCCAGCAGCATAACAGGGCACACAGATACGCAGTATTTT. It codes for CASSITGHTDTQYF. The chain recombines TRBV7-2 with TRBJ2-3, with a possible D match to TRBD1 (6 bases). The length of the CDR3 is 14 residues. CDR1 is SGHTA, CDR2 FQGNSA, per germline. The V and J ends lost 5 bases and 2 bases respectively, with 11 bases between them.